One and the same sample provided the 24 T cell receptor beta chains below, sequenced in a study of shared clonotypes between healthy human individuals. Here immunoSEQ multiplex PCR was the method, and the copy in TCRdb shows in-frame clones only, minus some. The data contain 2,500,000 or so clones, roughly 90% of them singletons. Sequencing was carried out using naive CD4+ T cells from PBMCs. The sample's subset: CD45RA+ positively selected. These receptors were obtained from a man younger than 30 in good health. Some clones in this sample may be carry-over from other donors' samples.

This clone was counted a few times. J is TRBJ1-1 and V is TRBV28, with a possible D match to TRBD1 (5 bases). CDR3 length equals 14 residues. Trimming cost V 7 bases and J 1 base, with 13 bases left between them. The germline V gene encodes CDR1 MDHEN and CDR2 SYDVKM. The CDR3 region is CASNQLDRNTEAFF. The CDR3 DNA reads TGTGCCAGCAACCAACTCGACAGGAACACTGAAGCTTTCTTT.

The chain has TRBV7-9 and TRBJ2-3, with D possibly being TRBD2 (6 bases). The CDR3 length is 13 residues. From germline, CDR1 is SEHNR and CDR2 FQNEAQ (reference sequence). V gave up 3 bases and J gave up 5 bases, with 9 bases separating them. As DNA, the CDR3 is TGTGCCAGCAGCTTGACCGGGGGAGATACGCAGTATTTT. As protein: CASSLTGGDTQYF.

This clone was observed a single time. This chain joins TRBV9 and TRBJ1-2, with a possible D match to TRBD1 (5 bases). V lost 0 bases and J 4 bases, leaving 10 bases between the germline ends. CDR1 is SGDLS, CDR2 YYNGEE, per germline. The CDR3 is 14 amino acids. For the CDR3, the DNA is TGTGCCAGCAGCGTAGGAAGGGGATCCTATGGCTACACCTTC. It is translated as CASSVGRGSYGYTF.

The CDR3 DNA reads TGTGCCAGCAACCCGGGACAGGGGGGCGCAGATACGCAGTATTTT. Encoded protein: CASNPGQGGADTQYF. This chain links TRBV6-1 with TRBJ2-3; 11 nucleotides match TRBD1. The CDR3 runs to 15 residues. The V gene's germline CDR1 is MNHNS and CDR2 SASEGT. Trimming cost V 7 bases and J 4 bases; bases outside gene matches: 7.

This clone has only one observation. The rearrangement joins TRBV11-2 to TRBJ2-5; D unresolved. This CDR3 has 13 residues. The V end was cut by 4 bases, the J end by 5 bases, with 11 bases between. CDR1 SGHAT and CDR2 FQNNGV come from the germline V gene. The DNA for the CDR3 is TGTGCCAGCAGCTCGGGCCTCAGGGAGACCCAGTACTTC. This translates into CASSSGLRETQYF.

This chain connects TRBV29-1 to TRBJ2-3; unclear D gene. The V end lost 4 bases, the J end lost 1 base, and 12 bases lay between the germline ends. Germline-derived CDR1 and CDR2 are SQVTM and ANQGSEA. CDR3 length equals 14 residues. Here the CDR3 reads CSVVSPWGTDTQYF. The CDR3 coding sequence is TGCAGCGTTGTCTCCCCGTGGGGCACAGATACGCAGTATTTT.

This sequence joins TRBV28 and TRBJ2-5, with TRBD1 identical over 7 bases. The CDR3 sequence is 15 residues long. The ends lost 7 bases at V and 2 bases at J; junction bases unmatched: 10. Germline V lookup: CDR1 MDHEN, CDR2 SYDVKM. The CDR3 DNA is TGTGCCAGCAATTTCAATCGGGACAGACAAGAGACCCAGTACTTC. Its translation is CASNFNRDRQETQYF. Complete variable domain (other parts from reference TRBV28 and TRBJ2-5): DVKVTQSSRYLVKRTGEKVFLECVQDMDHENMFWYRQDPGLGLRLIYFSYDVKMKEKGDIPEGYSVSREKKERFSLILESASTNQTSMYLCASNFNRDRQETQYFGPGTRLLVL.

CDR3 DNA: TGTGCCAGCAGAGAAGAGGACAGGGGGGACCCATATGGCTACACCTTC. This encodes CASREEDRGDPYGYTF. This sequence joins TRBV5-6 and TRBJ1-2; 10 bases match TRBD1. Germline CDR1 SGHDT, CDR2 YYEEEE. The CDR3 has 16 residues. With 5 bases clipped from V and 5 bases from J, the junction kept 12 bases outside the gene matches.

DNA of the CDR3: TGTGCCAGCAGAGCGGGAGGGCCCTCGGAGACCCAGTACTTC. Protein: CASRAGGPSETQYF. V gene TRBV28 combines with J gene TRBJ2-5, with TRBD2 matching over 10 bases. Germline V gene lookup returns CDR1 MDHEN and CDR2 SYDVKM. The CDR3 runs 14 residues. The V segment lost 6 bases and the J segment 5 bases; nucleotides outside the gene matches: 6.

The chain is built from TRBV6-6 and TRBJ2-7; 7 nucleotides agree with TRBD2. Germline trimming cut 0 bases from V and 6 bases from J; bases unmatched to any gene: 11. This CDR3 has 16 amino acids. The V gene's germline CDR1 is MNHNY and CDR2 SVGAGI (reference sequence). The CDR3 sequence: CASSYSISAGEGEQYF. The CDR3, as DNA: TGTGCCAGCAGTTACTCGATATCGGCGGGGGAAGGCGAGCAGTACTTC.

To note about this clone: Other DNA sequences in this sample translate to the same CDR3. The CDR3 here is CASSQGLAGYNEQFF. The CDR3 nucleotides are TGCGCCAGCAGCCAGGGCCTAGCGGGCTACAATGAGCAGTTCTTC. The chain combines TRBV5-1 with TRBJ2-1; TRBD2 aligns across 8 bases. The CDR3 is 15 residues long. J was trimmed by 3 bases and V by 4 bases; bases with no gene match: 6. The germline CDR1 and CDR2 sequences are SGHRS and YFSETQ.

The CDR3 reads CASIRTYRETQYF. The CDR3 DNA reads TGTGCCAGCATTAGGACGTATAGGGAGACCCAGTACTTC. This chain connects TRBV6-1 to TRBJ2-5; D gene unclear. V was pared by 7 bases and J by 5 bases, with 14 bases between. CDR3 length equals 13 residues. Germline lookup yields CDR1 MNHNS and CDR2 SASEGT.

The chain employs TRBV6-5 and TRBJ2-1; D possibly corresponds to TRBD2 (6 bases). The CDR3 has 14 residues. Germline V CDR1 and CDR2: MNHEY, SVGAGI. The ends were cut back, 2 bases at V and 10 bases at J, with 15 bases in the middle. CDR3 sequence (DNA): TGTGCCAGCAGTTACGATCTTACTCGGGGGGAGCAGTTCTTC. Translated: CASSYDLTRGEQFF.

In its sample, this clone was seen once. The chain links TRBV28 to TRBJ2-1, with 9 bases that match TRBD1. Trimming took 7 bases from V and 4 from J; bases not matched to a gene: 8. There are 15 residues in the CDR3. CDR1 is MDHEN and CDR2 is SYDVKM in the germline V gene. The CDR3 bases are TGTGCCAGCAAACTCCCCGGGACAGGGTACAATGAGCAGTTCTTC. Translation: CASKLPGTGYNEQFF.

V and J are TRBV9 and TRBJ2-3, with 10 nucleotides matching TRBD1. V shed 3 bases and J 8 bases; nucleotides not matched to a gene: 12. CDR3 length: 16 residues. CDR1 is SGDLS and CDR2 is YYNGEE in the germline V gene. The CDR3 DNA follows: TGTGCCAGCAGCGACCGTGGGGACAGGGGTAGAGGTACGCAGTATTTT. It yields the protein CASSDRGDRGRGTQYF.

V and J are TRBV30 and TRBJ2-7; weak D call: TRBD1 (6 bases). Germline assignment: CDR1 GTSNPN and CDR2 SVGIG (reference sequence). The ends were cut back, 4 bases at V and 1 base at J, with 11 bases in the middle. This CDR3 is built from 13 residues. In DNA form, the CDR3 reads TGTGCCTGGAACCGGGACATTTCCTACGAGCAGTACTTC. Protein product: CAWNRDISYEQYF. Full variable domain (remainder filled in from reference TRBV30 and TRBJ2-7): SQTIHQWPATLVQPVGSPLSLECTVEGTSNPNLYWYRQAAGRGLQLLFYSVGIGQISSEVPQNLSASRPQDRQFILSSKKLLLSDSGFYLCAWNRDISYEQYFGPGTRLTVT.

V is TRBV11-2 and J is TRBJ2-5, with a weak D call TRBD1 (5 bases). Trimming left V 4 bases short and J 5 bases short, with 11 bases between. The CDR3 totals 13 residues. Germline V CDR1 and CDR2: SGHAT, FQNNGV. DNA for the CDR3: TGTGCCAGCAGCTCAGGGATTAGCGAGACCCAGTACTTC. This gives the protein CASSSGISETQYF.

The DNA for the CDR3 is TGTGCCAGCAGCGGTACCGGGACAGGGGTATACATTGAGCAGTACTTC. It encodes CASSGTGTGVYIEQYF. This rearrangement joins TRBV9 to TRBJ2-7; TRBD1 matches 10 bases. The germline CDR1 and CDR2 sequences are SGDLS and YYNGEE. This CDR3 has 16 residues. V shed 3 bases and J 7 bases; nucleotides not matched to a gene: 13.

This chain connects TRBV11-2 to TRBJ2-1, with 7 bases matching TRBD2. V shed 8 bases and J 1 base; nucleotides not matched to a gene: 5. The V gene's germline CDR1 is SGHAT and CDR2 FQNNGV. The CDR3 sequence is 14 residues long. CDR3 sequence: CASGGEMSYNEQFF. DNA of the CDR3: TGTGCCAGCGGGGGGGAGATGTCCTACAATGAGCAGTTCTTC.

The CDR3 sequence is CASSPGQGLGLSEQYF. CDR3 in DNA: TGCGCCAGCAGCCCGGGGCAGGGACTGGGGCTCAGCGAGCAGTACTTC. The genes are TRBV4-3 and TRBJ2-7; possible D gene TRBD2, 6 bases. V gave up 4 bases and J gave up 6 bases, with 22 bases separating them. Germline V gene lookup returns CDR1 LGHNA and CDR2 YSLEER. This CDR3 spans 16 amino acids.

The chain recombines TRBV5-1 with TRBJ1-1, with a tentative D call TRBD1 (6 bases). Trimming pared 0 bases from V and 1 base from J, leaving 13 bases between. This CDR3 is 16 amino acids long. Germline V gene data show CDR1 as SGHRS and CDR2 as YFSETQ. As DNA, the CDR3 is TGCGCCAGCAGCTTGGGACCGCAGACAGGGAACACTGAAGCTTTCTTT. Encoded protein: CASSLGPQTGNTEAFF.

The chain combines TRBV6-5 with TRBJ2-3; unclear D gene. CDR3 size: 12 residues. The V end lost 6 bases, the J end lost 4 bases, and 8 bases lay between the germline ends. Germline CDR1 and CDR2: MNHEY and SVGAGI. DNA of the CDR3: TGTGCCAGCAGAAGACACCCAGATACGCAGTATTTT. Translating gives CASRRHPDTQYF.

CDR3 coding DNA: TGTGCCAGCAGTTTCCCTGGCATACAAGAGACCCAGTACTTC. Protein: CASSFPGIQETQYF. V and J are TRBV28 and TRBJ2-5; no firm D call. V was pared by 3 bases and J by 2 bases, with 10 bases between. Germline values: CDR1 MDHEN, CDR2 SYDVKM. CDR3 length: 14 residues.

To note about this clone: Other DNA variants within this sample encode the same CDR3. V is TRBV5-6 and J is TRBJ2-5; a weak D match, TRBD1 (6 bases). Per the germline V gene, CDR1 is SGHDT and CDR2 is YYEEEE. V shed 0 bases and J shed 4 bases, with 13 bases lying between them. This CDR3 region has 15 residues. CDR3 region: CASSLAGGAGETQYF. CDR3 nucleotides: TGTGCCAGCAGCTTGGCTGGGGGCGCGGGAGAGACCCAGTACTTC. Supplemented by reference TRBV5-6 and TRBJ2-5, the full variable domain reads DAGVTQSPTHLIKTRGQQVTLRCSPKSGHDTVSWYQQALGQGPQFIFQYYEEEERQRGNFPDRFSGHQFPNYSSELNVNALLLGDSALYLCASSLAGGAGETQYFGPGTRLLVL.